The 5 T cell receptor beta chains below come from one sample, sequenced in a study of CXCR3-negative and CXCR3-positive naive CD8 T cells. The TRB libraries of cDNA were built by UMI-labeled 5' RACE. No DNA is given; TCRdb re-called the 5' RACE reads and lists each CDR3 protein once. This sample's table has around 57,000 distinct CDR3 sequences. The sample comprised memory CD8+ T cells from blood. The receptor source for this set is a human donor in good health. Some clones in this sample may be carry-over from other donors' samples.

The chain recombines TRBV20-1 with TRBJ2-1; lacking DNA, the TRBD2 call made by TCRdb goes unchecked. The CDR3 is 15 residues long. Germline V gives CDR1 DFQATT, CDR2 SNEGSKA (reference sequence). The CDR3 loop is CSAIEGFGVYNEQFF.

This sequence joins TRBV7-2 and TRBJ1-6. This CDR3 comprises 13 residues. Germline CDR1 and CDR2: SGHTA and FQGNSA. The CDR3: CASSLVQGLPLHF.

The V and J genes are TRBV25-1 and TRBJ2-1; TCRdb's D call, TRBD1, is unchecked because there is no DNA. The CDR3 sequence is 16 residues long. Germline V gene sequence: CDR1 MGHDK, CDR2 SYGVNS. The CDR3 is CASSGDGTGTLSEQFF.

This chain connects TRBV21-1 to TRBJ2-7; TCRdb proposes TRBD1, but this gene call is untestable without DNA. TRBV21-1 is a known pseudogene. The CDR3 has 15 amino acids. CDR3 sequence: CASSRLMGARYEQYF.

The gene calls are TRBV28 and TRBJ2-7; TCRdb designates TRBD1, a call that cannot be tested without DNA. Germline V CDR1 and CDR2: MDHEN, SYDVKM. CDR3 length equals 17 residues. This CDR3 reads CASQGQGPFTGAYEQYF.